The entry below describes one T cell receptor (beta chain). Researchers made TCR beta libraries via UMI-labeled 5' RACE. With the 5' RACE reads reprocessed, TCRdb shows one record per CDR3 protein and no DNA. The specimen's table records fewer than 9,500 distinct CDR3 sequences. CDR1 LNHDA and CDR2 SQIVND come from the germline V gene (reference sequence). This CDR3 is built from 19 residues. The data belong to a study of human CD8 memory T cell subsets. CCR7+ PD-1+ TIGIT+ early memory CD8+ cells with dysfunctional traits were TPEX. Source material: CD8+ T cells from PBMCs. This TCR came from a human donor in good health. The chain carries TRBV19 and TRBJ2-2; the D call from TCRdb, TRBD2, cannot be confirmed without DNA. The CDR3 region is CASSMSLAVTQYRTGELFF.